The 2 T cell receptor beta chains below all came from one sample that was sequenced in a study of long-term antiretroviral therapy in people with HIV. The libraries were made with immunoSEQ v3.0 at survey level. TCRdb keeps only in-frame clones here, not all; method: immunoSEQ multiplex PCR. Here the sample spans 7,500 to 10,000 clones, over 75% being singletons. The specimen comprised unsorted PBMCs, sampled 0.7 years after starting antiretroviral therapy. The source is a man between 35 and 55 years old with HIV.

The genes are TRBV2 and TRBJ1-2; D is unclear. This CDR3 is built from 14 residues. CDR1 and CDR2 (germline): SNHLY, FYNNEI. The ends were cut back, 4 bases at V and 7 bases at J, with 16 bases in the middle. This chain's CDR3 is CASSGSGQLFGYTF. The CDR3 DNA follows: TGTGCCAGCAGTGGGTCAGGTCAGCTGTTTGGCTACACCTTC. Looking up the rest from reference TRBV2 and TRBJ1-2 gives the full variable domain: EPEVTQTPSHQVTQMGQEVILRCVPISNHLYFYWYRQILGQKVEFLVSFYNNEISEKSEIFDDQFSVERPDGSNFTLKIRSTKLEDSAMYFCASSGSGQLFGYTFGSGTRLTVV.

The V call is TRBV6-6, the J call TRBJ2-7; D gene unclear. The V gene lost 4 bases and the J gene lost 5 bases, with 9 bases spanning the gap. The germline CDR1 and CDR2 sequences are MNHNY and SVGAGI (reference sequence). The CDR3 is 12 amino acids. This CDR3 is CASSLMEHEQYF. In DNA form, the CDR3 reads TGTGCCAGCAGTTTAATGGAACACGAGCAGTACTTC.